This T cell receptor beta chain originates from a study of blood T cell repertoires in COVID-19. Per the authors' pipeline: How many nucleated cells were present was estimated from reference gene primer amplification. Profiled with immunoSEQ multiplex PCR; TCRdb holds only in-frame clones, not every one. V, J and clone size were drawn from that table, and D and trimming were deduced from the DNA. The sample lists 160,000 or so clones, roughly 93% occurring once. Seattle patients were enrolled while actively infected and followed longitudinally. The germline gives CDR1 MNHEY, CDR2 SVGAGI. The trim removed 5 bases at V and 4 bases at J, leaving 2 bases unmatched. The CDR3 extends over 14 amino acids.

V usage is TRBV6-5 and J usage is TRBJ1-6, with 7 bases matching TRBD1. This receptor was taken from an older woman with COVID-19, enrolled during active disease. Sequencing was done on a sample of peripheral blood. Written as DNA, the CDR3 is TGTGCCAGCAGTCGACAGGGTTATAATTCACCCCTCCACTTT. Translation gives CASSRQGYNSPLHF.